The table lists the clone carrying this TCR beta chain with a count of one. The protocol was immunoSEQ multiplex PCR, while the TCRdb copy is restricted to in-frame clones and leaves out a portion. The sample includes over 200,000 clones, 84% seen only once; the top ten take about 8%. The record originates from a study of blood T cell repertoires in COVID-19. The V gene's germline CDR1 is MGHDK and CDR2 SYGVNS. Unmatched junction bases numbered 12, after V lost 9 bases and J lost 5 bases. CDR3 length: 15 amino acids. This TCR came from a woman aged 45-65 years with active or convalescent COVID-19. J is TRBJ1-1 and V is TRBV25-1; 10 nucleotides agree with TRBD1. The material sequenced was peripheral blood. The CDR3 loop is CASKTGGAVRTEAFF. In DNA form, the CDR3 reads TGTGCCAGTAAGACAGGGGGCGCGGTGCGGACTGAAGCTTTCTTT.